The rows below give T cell receptor beta chains drawn from one sample of a study of siplizumab effects on memory and regulatory T cells. Profiling relied on immunoSEQ multiplex PCR, and the TCRdb table lists in-frame clones only, not all of them. The sample has approximately 94,000 clones, 75% to 95% seen once; the top ten hold 0.15%. Input material: CD4+ T cells sorted from blood. The source is a human donor in good health. Both conserved end residues are part of each CDR3. Each record gives: clone size, D gene, V gene, J gene, CDR3 DNA, CDR3 protein. D genes are given only for firm matches. Rows may omit the clone size; those that give it use once, few, many or a size class.

clone_size: .
d_call: .
v_call: TRBV10-3
j_call: TRBJ1-1
cdr3_nt: TGTGCCACCACACAAGCAGCTGAAGCTTTCTTT
cdr3_aa: CATTQAAEAFF

clone_size: .
d_call: TRBD1
v_call: TRBV6-5
j_call: TRBJ1-5
cdr3_nt: TGTGCCAGCAGACCGGACAGGCGTAGCAATCAGCCCCAGCATTTT
cdr3_aa: CASRPDRRSNQPQHF

clone_size: once
d_call: .
v_call: TRBV18
j_call: TRBJ1-1
cdr3_nt: TGTGCCAGCTCACCGGGGATAGACAGGCACACTGAAGCTTTCTTT
cdr3_aa: CASSPGIDRHTEAFF

clone_size: .
d_call: .
v_call: TRBV5-4
j_call: TRBJ2-2
cdr3_nt: TGTGCCAGCAGCTTAGACCGCACCGGGGAGCTGTTTTTT
cdr3_aa: CASSLDRTGELFF

clone_size: .
d_call: .
v_call: TRBV5-4
j_call: TRBJ2-7
cdr3_nt: TGTGCCAGCAGCCTAGACTACGACTACGAGCAGTACTTC
cdr3_aa: CASSLDYDYEQYF

clone_size: .
d_call: .
v_call: TRBV7-2
j_call: TRBJ2-7
cdr3_nt: TGTGCCAGCAGCTTAGAATTAGGCGAGCAGTACTTC
cdr3_aa: CASSLELGEQYF

clone_size: .
d_call: TRBD2
v_call: TRBV7-6
j_call: TRBJ2-7
cdr3_nt: TGTGCCAGCAGCTTAGTGACTAGCGGGGGGCCTAGCTCCTACGAGCAGTACTTC
cdr3_aa: CASSLVTSGGPSSYEQYF

clone_size: .
d_call: .
v_call: TRBV18
j_call: TRBJ1-2
cdr3_nt: TGTGCCAGCTCTCTAAGTGACAAATACTATGGCTACACCTTC
cdr3_aa: CASSLSDKYYGYTF

clone_size: .
d_call: .
v_call: TRBV6-1
j_call: TRBJ1-1
cdr3_nt: TGTGCCAGCAGTGAATTTGGGGATTTAGCTGAAGCTTTCTTT
cdr3_aa: CASSEFGDLAEAFF

clone_size: once
d_call: .
v_call: TRBV28
j_call: TRBJ1-1
cdr3_nt: TGTGCCAGCACTAAACTCGTGGGCGCCCCGGAGGCTGAAGCTTTCTTT
cdr3_aa: CASTKLVGAPEAEAFF

clone_size: once
d_call: .
v_call: TRBV5-6
j_call: TRBJ2-7
cdr3_nt: TGTGCCAGCAGCTTTCGTGCCGGGGACGAGCAGTACTTC
cdr3_aa: CASSFRAGDEQYF

clone_size: .
d_call: .
v_call: TRBV7-9
j_call: TRBJ2-5
cdr3_nt: TGTGCCAGCAGCTCCCCCCTGCAGGGCAGCCATCAAGAGACCCAGTACTTC
cdr3_aa: CASSSPLQGSHQETQYF

clone_size: .
d_call: .
v_call: TRBV5-5
j_call: TRBJ2-7
cdr3_nt: TGTGCCAGCAGCGAAAACGATAAGCAGTACTTC
cdr3_aa: CASSENDKQYF

clone_size: once
d_call: TRBD2
v_call: TRBV28
j_call: TRBJ2-3
cdr3_nt: TGTGCCAGCGCTGGGCAACCGGGAGGGAGAGATACGCAGTATTTT
cdr3_aa: CASAGQPGGRDTQYF

clone_size: .
d_call: .
v_call: TRBV23-1
j_call: TRBJ2-5
cdr3_nt: TGCGCCAGCAGTCAATCGCAGGGCGGGGAAGAGACCCAGTACTTC
cdr3_aa: CASSQSQGGEETQYF

clone_size: .
d_call: .
v_call: TRBV4-3
j_call: TRBJ1-6
cdr3_nt: TGCGCCAGCAGCCAAGTAGCAGGGGCAGGTTCACCCCTCCACTTT
cdr3_aa: CASSQVAGAGSPLHF

clone_size: .
d_call: .
v_call: TRBV5-1
j_call: TRBJ2-3
cdr3_nt: TGCGCCAGCAGCTTAGGCGAGAAGACAGATACGCAGTATTTT
cdr3_aa: CASSLGEKTDTQYF

clone_size: .
d_call: TRBD1
v_call: TRBV27
j_call: TRBJ1-2
cdr3_nt: TGTGCCAGCAGTGGGACAGGGGGTGGCTACACCTTC
cdr3_aa: CASSGTGGGYTF

clone_size: .
d_call: .
v_call: TRBV6-4
j_call: TRBJ2-3
cdr3_nt: TGTGCCAGCAGGGGATGGGGAGGAAGCACAGATACGCAGTATTTT
cdr3_aa: CASRGWGGSTDTQYF

clone_size: .
d_call: .
v_call: TRBV15
j_call: TRBJ1-1
cdr3_nt: TGTGCCACCAGCGGGGTGAACACTGAAGCTTTCTTT
cdr3_aa: CATSGVNTEAFF

clone_size: .
d_call: TRBD1
v_call: TRBV6-5
j_call: TRBJ1-2
cdr3_nt: TGTGCCAGCAGTTACGTGGGACAGATAAATGGCTACACCTTC
cdr3_aa: CASSYVGQINGYTF

clone_size: .
d_call: TRBD1
v_call: TRBV19
j_call: TRBJ1-2
cdr3_nt: TGTGCCAGTAGTAGAGGGACAGCTTTTACGAACTATGGCTACACCTTC
cdr3_aa: CASSRGTAFTNYGYTF

clone_size: .
d_call: TRBD2
v_call: TRBV5-1
j_call: TRBJ2-5
cdr3_nt: TGCGCCAGCAGCTTGGAGGTAGCGGGGGGCCAAGAGACCCAGTACTTC
cdr3_aa: CASSLEVAGGQETQYF

clone_size: .
d_call: TRBD1
v_call: TRBV29-1
j_call: TRBJ1-2
cdr3_nt: TGCAGCGTTGGGACAGGGGCGTACTATGGCTACACCTTC
cdr3_aa: CSVGTGAYYGYTF

clone_size: .
d_call: .
v_call: TRBV5-5
j_call: TRBJ2-2
cdr3_nt: TGTGCCAGCAGCCCCGGGACTCCCCCGGTCACCGGGGAGCTGTTTTTT
cdr3_aa: CASSPGTPPVTGELFF

clone_size: once
d_call: .
v_call: TRBV5-6
j_call: TRBJ2-7
cdr3_nt: TGTGCCAGCAGCTTGGCCGGCTTCGAGCAGTACTTC
cdr3_aa: CASSLAGFEQYF

clone_size: few
d_call: .
v_call: TRBV19
j_call: TRBJ1-6
cdr3_nt: TGTGCCAGTAGTATTTTAGGGGTGCGGGGTTCACCCCTCCACTTT
cdr3_aa: CASSILGVRGSPLHF

clone_size: .
d_call: .
v_call: TRBV28
j_call: TRBJ1-2
cdr3_nt: TGTGCCAGCCTCTCGGGCCCCGGGGCCGGAGAGTTCTATGGCTACACCTTC
cdr3_aa: CASLSGPGAGEFYGYTF

clone_size: .
d_call: TRBD1
v_call: TRBV4-2
j_call: TRBJ1-4
cdr3_nt: TGTGCCAGCAGCTCTTCGAGACAGGGAGAAAAACTGTTTTTT
cdr3_aa: CASSSSRQGEKLFF

clone_size: .
d_call: .
v_call: TRBV5-6
j_call: TRBJ2-1
cdr3_nt: TGTGCCAGCAGCTTGGGGGGGCTCCGGGATGAGCAGTTCTTC
cdr3_aa: CASSLGGLRDEQFF

clone_size: once
d_call: .
v_call: TRBV9
j_call: TRBJ2-2
cdr3_nt: TGTGCCAGCAGCGTAGCAAGCACTACGACCTACACCGGGGAGCTGTTTTTT
cdr3_aa: CASSVASTTTYTGELFF

clone_size: .
d_call: TRBD1
v_call: TRBV6-6
j_call: TRBJ1-1
cdr3_nt: TGTGCCAGCAGTCTCCGACAGGGACCGACTGAAGCTTTCTTT
cdr3_aa: CASSLRQGPTEAFF

clone_size: .
d_call: .
v_call: TRBV28
j_call: TRBJ2-1
cdr3_nt: TGTGCCAGCAGTTCAGGGGAAGCAGGGGCCTACAATGAGCAGTTCTTC
cdr3_aa: CASSSGEAGAYNEQFF

clone_size: .
d_call: .
v_call: TRBV5-1
j_call: TRBJ1-3
cdr3_nt: TGCGCCAGCAGCAGGGACGGGAGCTCTGGAAACACCATATATTTT
cdr3_aa: CASSRDGSSGNTIYF

clone_size: .
d_call: .
v_call: TRBV19
j_call: TRBJ2-3
cdr3_nt: TGTGCCAGTCGCCTCCGTGGCGTCAGCACAGATACGCAGTATTTT
cdr3_aa: CASRLRGVSTDTQYF

clone_size: .
d_call: TRBD1
v_call: TRBV5-1
j_call: TRBJ1-1
cdr3_nt: TGCGCCAGCAGCTTGGAAACAGGGGGCACTGAAGCTTTCTTT
cdr3_aa: CASSLETGGTEAFF

clone_size: .
d_call: .
v_call: TRBV19
j_call: TRBJ2-5
cdr3_nt: TGTGCCAAATGCCGGGGGCCGCCTCGTGAGACCCAGTACTTC
cdr3_aa: CAKCRGPPRETQYF

clone_size: .
d_call: .
v_call: TRBV5-3
j_call: TRBJ1-2
cdr3_nt: TGTGCCAGAAGCTTGGAAGTCAGTAGTACGCAGGGCTACACCTTC
cdr3_aa: CARSLEVSSTQGYTF

clone_size: .
d_call: .
v_call: TRBV29-1
j_call: TRBJ1-4
cdr3_nt: TGCAGCGTTGCTCCGAATTATAATGAAAAACTGTTTTTT
cdr3_aa: CSVAPNYNEKLFF

clone_size: .
d_call: TRBD1
v_call: TRBV19
j_call: TRBJ1-2
cdr3_nt: TGTGCCAGTACCTCAACAGGGGGCGGTGGCTACACCTTC
cdr3_aa: CASTSTGGGGYTF

clone_size: .
d_call: .
v_call: TRBV7-9
j_call: TRBJ2-7
cdr3_nt: TGTGCCAGCAGCTTAGACAGGGGGGGTTACGAGCAGTACTTC
cdr3_aa: CASSLDRGGYEQYF

clone_size: .
d_call: TRBD1
v_call: TRBV6-5
j_call: TRBJ2-3
cdr3_nt: TGTGCCAGCAGACGACAGGGGGCACGTACAGATACGCAGTATTTT
cdr3_aa: CASRRQGARTDTQYF

clone_size: .
d_call: .
v_call: TRBV5-1
j_call: TRBJ2-7
cdr3_nt: TGCGCCAGCAGCTTGTCCGGGGGGCACTCCTACGAGCAGTACTTC
cdr3_aa: CASSLSGGHSYEQYF

clone_size: .
d_call: .
v_call: TRBV7-9
j_call: TRBJ2-3
cdr3_nt: TGTGCCAGCAGCTTACTTTACGGAGATACGCAGTATTTT
cdr3_aa: CASSLLYGDTQYF

clone_size: .
d_call: .
v_call: TRBV2
j_call: TRBJ1-1
cdr3_nt: TGTGCCAGCAAGCAGGGTATGAACACTGAAGCTTTCTTT
cdr3_aa: CASKQGMNTEAFF

clone_size: .
d_call: TRBD1
v_call: TRBV5-1
j_call: TRBJ1-4
cdr3_nt: TGCGCCAGCAGCTTCGACAGGGGGGTTGCAACTAATGAAAAACTGTTTTTT
cdr3_aa: CASSFDRGVATNEKLFF

clone_size: .
d_call: .
v_call: TRBV5-6
j_call: TRBJ2-5
cdr3_nt: TGTGCCAGCAGCTTGGGGGAGCAGACCCAGTACTTC
cdr3_aa: CASSLGEQTQYF

clone_size: .
d_call: .
v_call: TRBV5-1
j_call: TRBJ1-2
cdr3_nt: TGCGCCAGCAGCTTGAATACAGATCCCTACACCTTC
cdr3_aa: CASSLNTDPYTF

clone_size: .
d_call: .
v_call: TRBV9
j_call: TRBJ2-2
cdr3_nt: TGTGCCAGCAGCGTAGGGCAACCCAACGGGGAGCTGTTTTTT
cdr3_aa: CASSVGQPNGELFF

clone_size: .
d_call: .
v_call: TRBV11-2
j_call: TRBJ1-1
cdr3_nt: TGTGCCAGCAGGGCTGGGGGTTACATGAACACTGAAGCTTTCTTT
cdr3_aa: CASRAGGYMNTEAFF

clone_size: .
d_call: .
v_call: TRBV28
j_call: TRBJ1-1
cdr3_nt: TGTGCCAGCAGAGGGACCTGGGGCGGCGCGAACACTGAAGCTTTCTTT
cdr3_aa: CASRGTWGGANTEAFF

clone_size: .
d_call: .
v_call: TRBV28
j_call: TRBJ1-5
cdr3_nt: TGTGCCAGCAGTTTGGAGACAGGAACTTATAGCAATCAGCCCCAGCATTTT
cdr3_aa: CASSLETGTYSNQPQHF

clone_size: once
d_call: TRBD1
v_call: TRBV28
j_call: TRBJ2-5
cdr3_nt: TGTGCCAGCAGTAGGAGGACAGGGAAGGGAGAGACCCAGTACTTC
cdr3_aa: CASSRRTGKGETQYF

clone_size: .
d_call: .
v_call: TRBV5-1
j_call: TRBJ1-6
cdr3_nt: TGCGCCAGCAGCCCGGGTTGGAGGGGAGGGTCACCCCTCCACTTT
cdr3_aa: CASSPGWRGGSPLHF

clone_size: .
d_call: .
v_call: TRBV19
j_call: TRBJ2-1
cdr3_nt: TGTGCCAGTAGTATAAGCCAGTATGAGCAGTTCTTC
cdr3_aa: CASSISQYEQFF